The TCR beta chain described here comes from a study of T cells after yellow fever vaccination. Overall study findings and caveats: Although most clonotypes did not, a small share appeared in both CD4 and CD8 compartments.

This clonotype was detected a few times. The antigen is unknown. Template switching with 5'RACE generated the TCR cDNA and added a universal primer site and UMIs. In TCRdb, the 5' RACE reads were re-called with MiXCR into one record per CDR3 protein. The table includes about 240,000 distinct CDR3 sequences, 6.9% detected once. The sequences come from CD4+ T cells sorted from PBMCs, collected 15 days after the yellow fever booster vaccination. This clonotype was sampled from a man younger than 40 who received the YFV17D yellow fever vaccine.

The CDR3 bases are TGTGCCAGCAGTTCGGGACAGCGTACAGATACGCAGTATTTT. Amino acid sequence: CASSSGQRTDTQYF. This chain joins TRBV7-9 and TRBJ2-3, with TRBD1 matching over 7 bases. Germline loops: CDR1 SEHNR, CDR2 FQNEAQ (reference sequence). Unmatched junction bases numbered 6, after V lost 6 bases and J lost 3 bases. The CDR3 contains 14 residues.